This is a list of T cell receptor beta chains from one sample in a study of T cells expressing NK-cell markers. Reprocessing the 5' RACE reads, TCRdb reports a single entry for every CDR3 protein and omits DNA. This repertoire includes hundreds of thousands of distinct CDR3 sequences. What was sequenced was blood T cells: a sorted CD56 or NKG2C T cell subset, CD4+ or CD8+ T cells, or bulk PBMC T cells (not recorded which). Receptor source: a man aged 18 to 35 in good health. Both conserved end residues are part of each CDR3.

TRBJ2-4	TRBV11-2	CASSTRTGWHIQYF
TRBJ2-1	TRBV12-3/TRBV12-4	CASRAGAGNNEQFF
TRBJ2-7	TRBV20-1	CSARGFPPNEQYF
TRBJ2-7	TRBV7-2	CASSVWMGRLAGGSYEQYF
TRBJ1-2	TRBV7-2	CASSLRQGRSGYTF
TRBJ2-1	TRBV12-3/TRBV12-4	CASTLGGRTSGRGEQFF
TRBJ2-1	TRBV27	CASSFSGSVNEQFF
TRBJ1-5	TRBV12-3/TRBV12-4	CASHTSPGQPQHF
TRBJ2-1	TRBV3-1	CASSQDVLGLAGRYNEQFF
TRBJ2-7	TRBV25-1	CASSRVYYEQYF
TRBJ1-1	TRBV7-9	CASSSPTTSTGRTEAFF
TRBJ1-3	TRBV29-1	CSARRGYTIYF
TRBJ2-6	TRBV5-1	CASSLYRGRGSGANVLTF
TRBJ2-7	TRBV4-3	CASSQDQGAGLEQYF
TRBJ2-5	TRBV6-1	CASTPGGGWQETQYF
TRBJ1-5	TRBV24-1	CATSDPDRNSNQPQHF
TRBJ1-6	TRBV27	CASSLSGSRSPLHF
TRBJ1-4	TRBV6-1	CASKYGTVREKLFF
TRBJ2-3	TRBV29-1	CSVGLGAWQYF
TRBJ2-1	TRBV15	CATSRAYNEQFF
TRBJ1-3	TRBV7-9	CASSPSSGDGNTIYF
TRBJ1-5	TRBV29-1	CSVGSRNQPQHF
TRBJ2-1	TRBV7-2	CASSLVAGTMNEQFF
TRBJ1-5	TRBV6-2/TRBV6-3	CASSGPGGNQPQHF
TRBJ1-4	TRBV7-9	CASSFPGPPGELFF